This T cell receptor beta chain was obtained from a study of molecular identifiers for immune sequencing clone quantification. Trimming took off 7 bases at V and 1 base at J, with 13 bases between the two ends. CDR1 is LNHNV and CDR2 is YYDKDF in the germline V gene (reference sequence). This CDR3 has 14 residues. This clonotype was observed a few times. Previously described methods and listed TCR primers were employed for the bulk TCR libraries. TCRdb reanalysed the PCR reads using MiXCR and keeps one entry per CDR3 protein. Here the sample spans about 510,000 distinct CDR3 sequences, around 25% being singletons.

This sequence originates from a human donor in good health. Some libraries in this study had Jurkat cell RNA spiked in. The chain employs TRBV15 and TRBJ1-1; D is ambiguous. Sequencing input: naive CD8+ T cells from blood, with Jurkat cell RNA spiked in. Subset noted: FACS-sorted CD8+CD4-CCR7+CD45RA+ naive T cells. The CDR3 DNA reads TGTGCCACCACCACGATATTGGGGAACACTGAAGCTTTCTTT. Its translation is CATTTILGNTEAFF. The entire variable domain, with the rest obtained from reference TRBV15 and TRBJ1-1, is as follows: DAMVIQNPRYQVTQFGKPVTLSCSQTLNHNVMYWYQQKSSQAPKLLFHYYDKDFNNEADTPDNFQSRRPNTSFCFLDIRSPGLGDTAMYLCATTTILGNTEAFFGQGTRLTVV.